This is a list of T cell receptor beta chains from one sample in a study of T cell responses to AZD1222 COVID-19 vaccine. Repertoires were generated with immunoSEQ multiplex PCR, while TCRdb's copy carries only in-frame clones and drops some. The data show around 130,000 clones, with around 94% seen just once and roughly 6.6% held by the top ten. The sequencing here drew on peripheral blood, taken on day 0 of AZD1222 vaccination. Source of these receptors: an adult in good health. The CDR3 runs from the conserved cysteine through the conserved F or W. D genes are given only for firm matches. Clone sizes are given selectively: once, few, many, or a class where the clone is expanded.

v_call	clone_size	d_call	j_call	cdr3_aa	cdr3_nt
TRBV27	.	.	TRBJ1-6	CASSYGALNSPLHF	TGTGCCAGCAGTTATGGAGCGCTTAATTCACCCCTCCACTTT
TRBV6-6	.	TRBD1	TRBJ1-2	CASSYSSQGQYGYTF	TGTGCCAGCAGTTATTCTTCACAGGGACAGTATGGCTACACCTTC
TRBV16	few	TRBD1	TRBJ1-2	CASSPDDRAFHYGYTF	TGTGCCAGCAGCCCGGATGACAGGGCTTTTCACTATGGCTACACCTTC
TRBV4-1	.	.	TRBJ1-6	CASSHPQKGIGTYNSPLHF	TGCGCCAGCAGCCACCCACAGAAAGGTATCGGGACGTATAATTCACCCCTCCACTTT
TRBV7-9	.	TRBD1	TRBJ1-4	CASSPGQGASEKLFF	TGTGCCAGCAGCCCGGGACAGGGGGCGAGTGAAAAACTGTTTTTT
TRBV19	.	TRBD1	TRBJ1-5	CASSIGPFRQGPNQPQHF	TGTGCCAGTAGTATAGGCCCCTTCCGACAGGGGCCGAATCAGCCCCAGCATTTT
TRBV9	.	TRBD2	TRBJ2-1	CASSLAGRYNEQFF	TGTGCCAGCAGCCTAGCGGGAAGGTACAATGAGCAGTTCTTC
TRBV14	.	.	TRBJ2-1	CASSQELSYNEQFF	TGTGCCAGCAGCCAAGAGCTTTCCTACAATGAGCAGTTCTTC
TRBV6-2/TRBV6-3	.	.	TRBJ2-1	CASSYSLQRVDIIDEQFF	TGTGCCAGCAGTTACTCGCTCCAGCGGGTCGATATAATAGATGAGCAGTTCTTC
TRBV5-6	.	TRBD1	TRBJ2-7	CASSQGQGNYYEQYF	TGTGCCAGCAGCCAGGGACAGGGGAACTACTACGAGCAGTACTTC
TRBV14	.	.	TRBJ1-2	CASSQGQFYGYTF	TGTGCCAGCAGCCAAGGACAGTTCTATGGCTACACCTTC
TRBV28	.	TRBD2	TRBJ2-7	CASTYGLAGAWEQYF	TGTGCCAGCACCTACGGACTAGCGGGAGCGTGGGAGCAGTACTTC
TRBV3-1/TRBV3-2	.	.	TRBJ2-7	CASSQSDWRHYEQYF	TGTGCCAGCAGCCAATCGGACTGGCGGCACTACGAGCAGTACTTC
TRBV3-1/TRBV3-2	.	TRBD1	TRBJ2-1	CASSPMTGNEQFF	TGTGCCAGCAGCCCAATGACAGGGAATGAGCAGTTCTTC
TRBV4-1	.	.	TRBJ2-3	CASSQGEIDTQYF	TGCGCCAGCAGCCAAGGAGAGATAGATACGCAGTATTTT
TRBV2	.	.	TRBJ1-1	CASSADRTYNTEAFF	TGTGCCAGCAGCGCAGACAGAACTTACAACACTGAAGCTTTCTTT
TRBV11-2	.	TRBD1	TRBJ2-7	CASSTLRDRGSYEQYF	TGTGCCAGCAGCACACTTCGGGACAGGGGTTCCTACGAGCAGTACTTC
TRBV5-1	.	TRBD2	TRBJ2-3	CASSSGLAGDTQYF	TGCGCCAGCAGCTCGGGACTAGCGGGAGATACGCAGTATTTT
TRBV2	.	.	TRBJ2-1	CASTSGSSVDEQFF	TGTGCCAGCACGAGCGGGTCGTCTGTCGATGAGCAGTTCTTC
TRBV7-2	.	.	TRBJ1-1	CASSLQGSTEAFF	TGTGCCAGCAGCCTCCAGGGGAGCACTGAAGCTTTCTTT
TRBV28	.	.	TRBJ1-2	CASSLGGVHGYTF	TGTGCCAGCAGTTTGGGAGGGGTACATGGCTACACCTTC
TRBV7-6	.	.	TRBJ2-7	CASSQSGGQVYEQYF	TGTGCCAGCAGCCAGTCGGGGGGACAGGTCTACGAGCAGTACTTC
TRBV30	.	.	TRBJ1-4	CAGGQFQKLFF	TGTGCGGGGGGGCAATTTCAAAAACTGTTTTTT
TRBV19	.	TRBD1	TRBJ1-5	CASSRQGNQPQHF	TGTGCCAGTAGCAGACAGGGGAATCAGCCCCAGCATTTT
TRBV12-3/TRBV12-4	.	TRBD2	TRBJ2-1	CASSLAGGNEQFF	TGTGCCAGCAGTTTAGCGGGAGGGAATGAGCAGTTCTTC
TRBV5-1	.	.	TRBJ2-3	CASSLAGTDTDTQYF	TGCGCCAGCAGCTTGGCTGGGACTGACACAGATACGCAGTATTTT
TRBV15	.	.	TRBJ2-1	CATTLGDISYNEQFF	TGTGCCACCACACTGGGGGATATCTCCTACAATGAGCAGTTCTTC
TRBV30	.	.	TRBJ2-1	CAWSVGTVSSYNEQFF	TGTGCCTGGAGTGTCGGGACCGTCAGCTCCTACAATGAGCAGTTCTTC
TRBV12-3/TRBV12-4	.	.	TRBJ1-2	CASSPGPIGGYTF	TGTGCCAGCAGCCCCGGGCCCATCGGGGGCTACACCTTC
TRBV19	.	.	TRBJ1-2	CASSDRYYGYTF	TGTGCCAGTAGCGACCGATACTATGGCTACACCTTC
TRBV18	.	.	TRBJ1-4	CASSLATNEKLFF	TGTGCCAGCTCACTTGCAACTAATGAAAAACTGTTTTTT
TRBV30	.	TRBD1	TRBJ1-2	CAWSPRGRGYTF	TGTGCCTGGAGCCCGAGGGGGCGAGGCTACACCTTC
TRBV19	.	.	TRBJ1-5	CASSAARGPNQPQHF	TGTGCCAGTAGTGCGGCTCGGGGCCCCAATCAGCCCCAGCATTTT
TRBV28	.	TRBD1	TRBJ1-4	CASSIAGTGDYEKLFF	TGTGCCAGCAGCATTGCCGGGACAGGGGACTATGAAAAACTGTTTTTT
TRBV20-1	.	.	TRBJ1-2	CSAKGFYGYTF	TGCAGTGCTAAAGGGTTCTATGGCTACACCTTC
TRBV14	.	TRBD2	TRBJ2-3	CASSLGTSGKTDTQYF	TGTGCCAGCAGCCTCGGGACTAGCGGGAAGACAGATACGCAGTATTTT
TRBV4-3	few	TRBD2	TRBJ2-2	CASSQDHATSGDFGGELFF	TGCGCCAGCAGCCAAGATCACGCGACTAGCGGAGACTTCGGCGGGGAGCTGTTTTTT
TRBV7-9	.	TRBD2	TRBJ2-7	CASSLGLAGPSYEQYF	TGTGCCAGCAGCTTAGGGCTAGCGGGCCCGTCCTACGAGCAGTACTTC
TRBV6-5	.	.	TRBJ2-3	CASTSGGVGADTQYF	TGTGCCAGCACCTCCGGTGGGGTTGGCGCAGATACGCAGTATTTT
TRBV7-9	.	.	TRBJ2-3	CASSPPRGTSHDTQYF	TGTGCCAGCAGCCCACCCAGGGGGACTAGTCATGATACGCAGTATTTT